The 20 T cell receptor beta chains below all came from one sample that was sequenced in a study of blood T cell repertoires in COVID-19. TCRdb's copy holds only in-frame clones and misses some; the assay was immunoSEQ multiplex PCR. The sample records around 450,000 clones, about 85% being singletons. The sample comprised PBMCs or T cells enriched from blood (not recorded which). The source of these receptors is a woman between 18 and 29 years old who had recovered from COVID-19.

The chain uses TRBV7-9 and TRBJ1-5; perhaps TRBD1 as D (6 bases). CDR3 size: 13 residues. V dropped 5 bases and J dropped 5 bases, with 10 bases sitting between them. CDR1 SEHNR and CDR2 FQNEAQ come from the germline V gene (reference sequence). CDR3 nucleotide sequence: TGTGCCAGCAGCCAGGGGACCGATCAGCCCCAGCATTTT. Translation gives CASSQGTDQPQHF. Filled out from reference TRBV7-9 and TRBJ1-5, the complete variable domain reads DTGVSQNPRHKITKRGQNVTFRCDPISEHNRLYWYRQTLGQGPEFLTYFQNEAQLEKSRLLSDRFSAERPKGSFSTLEIQRTEQGDSAMYLCASSQGTDQPQHFGDGTRLSIL.

This chain links TRBV20-1 with TRBJ2-3; D call uncertain. V lost 5 bases, J lost 4 bases, and 4 bases lay in between. The CDR3 totals 10 residues. The germline gives CDR1 DFQATT, CDR2 SNEGSKA (reference sequence). This CDR3 is CSAFSDTQYF. The CDR3 DNA reads TGCAGTGCTTTCTCAGATACGCAGTATTTT.

In its sample, this clone was seen many times. The chain combines TRBV5-4 with TRBJ2-1; 8 bases agree with TRBD1. V was pared by 2 bases and J by 7 bases, with 8 bases of the junction left unmatched. Germline CDR1 and CDR2: SGHNT and YYREEE (reference sequence). The CDR3 has 15 residues. The CDR3 DNA is TGTGCCAGCAGCTTTCCGGACAGGGCGAGGAATGAGCAGTTCTTC. Translating it yields CASSFPDRARNEQFF. Full variable domain (remainder filled in from reference TRBV5-4 and TRBJ2-1): ETGVTQSPTHLIKTRGQQVTLRCSSQSGHNTVSWYQQALGQGPQFIFQYYREEENGRGNFPPRFSGLQFPNYSSELNVNALELDDSALYLCASSFPDRARNEQFFGPGTRLTVL.

The rearrangement uses TRBV3-1 (or the pseudogene TRBV3-2) and TRBJ1-1; weak D call: TRBD1 (6 bases). Germline V gives CDR1 LGHDT, CDR2 YNNKEL (reference sequence). V shed 2 bases and J shed 2 bases, with 12 bases lying between them. The CDR3 has 15 amino acids. This CDR3 is CASSQSWTDNTEAFF. CDR3 DNA sequence: TGTGCCAGCAGCCAATCTTGGACAGATAACACTGAAGCTTTCTTT.

CDR3 bases: TGTGCCTGGAGTGGGGCTAGCGGGCACACAGATACGCAGTATTTT. Its translation: CAWSGASGHTDTQYF. The chain combines TRBV30 with TRBJ2-3; TRBD2 agrees at 8 bases. V was pared by 1 base and J by 2 bases, with 5 bases of the junction left unmatched. The germline V gene encodes CDR1 GTSNPN and CDR2 SVGIG (reference sequence). The CDR3 runs to 15 residues.

The gene calls are TRBV19 and TRBJ1-1; perhaps TRBD1 as D (5 bases). This CDR3 is 11 amino acids long. V was pared by 5 bases and J by 11 bases, with 12 bases between. Germline V gene data show CDR1 as LNHDA and CDR2 as SQIVND (reference sequence). The CDR3 DNA reads TGTGCCAGTAGTGTTCAGGGTAGGGCTTTCTTT. Translated: CASSVQGRAFF.

This chain connects TRBV14 to TRBJ2-1, with TRBD2 identical over 15 bases. The germline V gene encodes CDR1 SGHDN and CDR2 FVKESK. V dropped 4 bases and J dropped 4; count of bases not matched to a gene: 8. The CDR3 totals 18 residues. CDR3 bases: TGTGCCAGCAGCCGCATAGGACTAGCGGGGGGGCCATACAATGAGCAGTTCTTC. Its translation: CASSRIGLAGGPYNEQFF.

The chain joins TRBV30 to TRBJ1-1; TRBD1 is a possible D gene (6 bases). V lost 3 bases to trimming and J lost 8 bases, with 16 bases between them. Germline CDR1 is GTSNPN and CDR2 is SVGIG (reference sequence). This CDR3 is 13 amino acids long. This chain's CDR3 is CAWRRGGLFEAFF. The CDR3 DNA reads as TGTGCCTGGAGAAGGGGGGGTTTATTCGAAGCTTTCTTT.

V usage is TRBV6-5 and J usage is TRBJ1-6; 9 bases are a match to TRBD1. The V segment lost 4 bases and the J segment 6 bases; nucleotides outside the gene matches: 4. Germline-derived CDR1 and CDR2 are MNHEY and SVGAGI. CDR3 length: 15 amino acids. The CDR3 DNA follows: TGTGCCAGCAGTTCGTGGACAGGGGCTAATTCACCCCTCCACTTT. Translated, it gives CASSSWTGANSPLHF.

The chain recombines TRBV7-8 with TRBJ1-1, with TRBD1 identical over 10 bases. V was clipped by 7 bases and J by 1 base; unmatched bases: 3. The CDR3 loop spans 14 amino acids. Per the germline V gene, CDR1 is SGHVS and CDR2 is FQNEAQ. The CDR3 is CASNRDRGNTEAFF. Written as DNA, the CDR3 is TGTGCCAGCAACCGGGACAGGGGGAACACTGAAGCTTTCTTT.

The chain uses TRBV30 and TRBJ1-1, with D unclear. The ends were cut back, 4 bases at V and 1 base at J, with 7 bases in the middle. The germline CDR1 and CDR2 sequences are GTSNPN and SVGIG (reference sequence). The CDR3 has 12 residues. CDR3 region: CAWMRRNTEAFF. CDR3 in DNA: TGTGCCTGGATGCGAAGGAACACTGAAGCTTTCTTT.

The V gene is TRBV19, the J gene TRBJ1-4, with TRBD1 identical over 10 bases. Germline values: CDR1 LNHDA, CDR2 SQIVND (reference sequence). After removal of 7 bases from V and 1 base from J, the junction contained 9 bases not matched to a gene. The CDR3 is made up of 17 amino acids. CDR3 nucleotides: TGTGCCAGTATAGGGACAGGGGAAATCCGAACTAATGAAAAACTGTTTTTT. This encodes CASIGTGEIRTNEKLFF.

The V and J genes are TRBV2 and TRBJ2-3; a possible D gene is TRBD1 (6 bases). Deletions cut 10 bases from V and 3 bases from J, with 17 bases between. The V gene's germline CDR1 is SNHLY and CDR2 FYNNEI. This CDR3 comprises 14 residues. The CDR3 protein is CATGEGRGTDTQYF. CDR3 sequence (DNA): TGTGCCACAGGGGAAGGCAGGGGAACAGATACGCAGTATTTT.

This clone was counted between two and nine times. The rearrangement joins TRBV5-4 to TRBJ2-3; D not certain. Germline-derived CDR1 and CDR2 are SGHNT and YYREEE (reference sequence). The CDR3 is 14 amino acids. Deletions cut 1 base from V and 2 bases from J, with 8 bases between. The CDR3 sequence: CASSLTYYTDTQYF. Written as DNA, the CDR3 is TGTGCCAGCAGCTTGACTTACTACACAGATACGCAGTATTTT.

The chain uses TRBV30 and TRBJ1-1; D ambiguous. CDR1 is GTSNPN and CDR2 is SVGIG in the germline V gene (reference sequence). The germline V and J ends were trimmed by 6 bases and 1 base, with 15 bases remaining between them. CDR3 size: 14 residues. The CDR3 bases are TGTGCCTGCACGCTCGAGAGTCCGAACACTGAAGCTTTCTTT. Its translation is CACTLESPNTEAFF.

The CDR3 here is CASSRTGGSGELFF. CDR3 coding DNA: TGTGCCAGCAGTAGGACCGGAGGATCCGGGGAGCTGTTTTTT. The chain couples TRBV2 to TRBJ2-2; tentative D call: TRBD2 (5 bases). CDR3 length: 14 amino acids. V was cut by 5 bases and J by 6 bases, with 13 bases left in between. CDR1 and CDR2 from the germline V gene are SNHLY and FYNNEI. The entire variable domain, with the rest obtained from reference TRBV2 and TRBJ2-2, is as follows: EPEVTQTPSHQVTQMGQEVILRCVPISNHLYFYWYRQILGQKVEFLVSFYNNEISEKSEIFDDQFSVERPDGSNFTLKIRSTKLEDSAMYFCASSRTGGSGELFFGEGSRLTVL.

This rearrangement joins TRBV5-1 to TRBJ1-5, with D perhaps matching TRBD1 (5 bases). Germline assignment: CDR1 SGHRS and CDR2 YFSETQ. Between the trimmed V and J ends, which lost 1 base and 5 bases, there was a span of 10 bases. The CDR3 loop spans 14 amino acids. CDR3 residues: CASSLSQGDQPQHF. As DNA, the CDR3 is TGCGCCAGCAGCTTGTCGCAGGGCGATCAGCCCCAGCATTTT.

This clone was seen a single time. The genes are TRBV6-5 and TRBJ1-5, with 7 bases aligning to TRBD1. Germline loops: CDR1 MNHEY, CDR2 SVGAGI. V lost 7 bases and J lost 3; bases outside the gene matches: 6. The CDR3 is 14 amino acids. Written as DNA, the CDR3 is TGTGCCAGCACACAGGGGACAATCAATCAGCCCCAGCATTTT. Encoded protein: CASTQGTINQPQHF.

Turning to this clone: Within the sample, other DNA sequences also encode this same CDR3. The V gene is TRBV5-5, the J gene TRBJ1-1, with D maybe TRBD1 (6 bases). Trimming left V 3 bases short and J 2 bases short, with 8 bases between. CDR1 is SGHKS and CDR2 is YYEKEE in the germline V gene (reference sequence). This CDR3 contains 13 residues. The CDR3 DNA reads TGTGCCAGCAGCTGGGGGCTTAACACTGAAGCTTTCTTT. It codes for CASSWGLNTEAFF.

This clone is a singleton in its sample. The chain recombines TRBV6-5 with TRBJ1-3; a possible D gene is TRBD1 (5 bases). The CDR3 runs 15 residues. Trimming pared 0 bases from V and 3 bases from J, leaving 9 bases between. In germline, CDR1 is MNHEY, CDR2 SVGAGI. The CDR3 region is CASSYSPGVGNTIYF. The CDR3 coding sequence is TGTGCCAGCAGTTACTCCCCGGGGGTTGGAAACACCATATATTTT.